The 29 T cell receptor beta chains below were found in one sample sequenced in a study of cytomegalovirus exposure and HLA in healthy donors. Primers for the PCR totalled 60 Vbeta and 13 Jbeta. TCRdb's copy holds only in-frame clones and misses some; the assay was immunoSEQ multiplex PCR. The sample records about 180,000 clones, about three quarters being singletons. Source material: PBMCs. The receptors were gathered from a man aged 40-49 years in good health and CMV-seropositive.

This clone has more than one count but fewer than ten. The chain couples TRBV2 to TRBJ1-3; 7 nucleotides agree with TRBD1. This CDR3 has 17 amino acids. In germline, CDR1 is SNHLY, CDR2 FYNNEI. J lost 0 bases, V lost 8 bases, and 13 bases had no gene match. CDR3 bases: TGTGCCAGCCAGATTTCAGGGGGAGTGAACTCTGGAAACACCATATATTTT. It codes for CASQISGGVNSGNTIYF.

V is TRBV4-1 and J is TRBJ2-7; possible D gene TRBD2, 5 bases. Trimming removed 1 base at V and 6 bases at J, with 7 bases between. The CDR3 has 12 amino acids. Germline V lookup: CDR1 MGHRA, CDR2 YSYEKL. The CDR3 here is CASSQGSGEQYF. The CDR3 coding sequence is TGCGCCAGCAGCCAAGGGAGCGGCGAGCAGTACTTC.

This chain uses TRBV7-9 with TRBJ2-1; D is perhaps TRBD2 (5 bases). V lost 5 bases, J lost 0 bases, and 20 bases lay in between. The germline V gene has CDR1 SEHNR and CDR2 FQNEAQ (reference sequence). This CDR3 region has 18 residues. In nucleotides, the CDR3 is TGTGCCAGCAGCCCCCGGGGAACCTCGCTCGGCTCCTACAATGAGCAGTTCTTC. Encoded protein: CASSPRGTSLGSYNEQFF.

The rearrangement joins TRBV18 to TRBJ2-3; 14 nucleotides agree with TRBD2. The germline CDR1 and CDR2 sequences are KGHSH and LQKENI. The CDR3 is made up of 20 amino acids. V was pared by 2 bases and J by 4 bases, with 14 bases of the junction left unmatched. The CDR3 reads CASSPNLRRGLAGEADTQYF. The CDR3 nucleotides read TGTGCCAGCTCACCAAACTTGCGGAGGGGACTAGCGGGAGAAGCAGATACGCAGTATTTT.

The genes are TRBV7-8 and TRBJ2-2; D ambiguous. The V gene's germline CDR1 is SGHVS and CDR2 FQNEAQ. V was clipped by 1 base and J by 0 bases, with 6 bases between them. The CDR3 contains 15 residues. CDR3 DNA: TGTGCCAGCAGCTTAGTCGGTACGAACACCGGGGAGCTGTTTTTT. Translating gives CASSLVGTNTGELFF.

The genes are TRBV11-1 and TRBJ2-1, with D possibly matching TRBD2 (6 bases). Germline assignment: CDR1 SGHAT and CDR2 FQDESV (reference sequence). Trimming removed 1 base at V and 0 bases at J, with 16 bases between. The CDR3 has 18 amino acids. CDR3 sequence reads: CASSLEPAGSSSYNEQFF. CDR3 sequence (DNA): TGTGCCAGCAGCTTAGAGCCAGCGGGCTCGAGCTCCTACAATGAGCAGTTCTTC.

The chain has TRBV11-2 and TRBJ1-2; a possible D gene is TRBD1 (6 bases). The germline V gene has CDR1 SGHAT and CDR2 FQNNGV. This CDR3 comprises 12 residues. Trimming pared 5 bases from V and 9 bases from J, leaving 13 bases between. CDR3 region: CASSQQGQSYTF. The CDR3, as DNA: TGTGCCAGCAGCCAACAGGGCCAGAGCTACACCTTC.

This sequence joins TRBV19 and TRBJ1-5; 10 positions match TRBD1. Germline CDR1 LNHDA, CDR2 SQIVND (reference sequence). The V segment lost 6 bases and the J segment 2 bases; nucleotides outside the gene matches: 4. The CDR3 has 15 residues. DNA of the CDR3: TGTGCCAGTAGGGACAGGGGGGCGGGCAATCAGCCCCAGCATTTT. This codes for CASRDRGAGNQPQHF.

The chain carries TRBV5-1 and TRBJ2-3; the match to TRBD1 covers 10 bases. The CDR3 extends over 17 amino acids. Germline V gene data show CDR1 as SGHRS and CDR2 as YFSETQ. Trimming took 4 bases from V and 2 from J; bases not matched to a gene: 10. For the CDR3, the DNA is TGCGCCAGCAGCCTCAGTACCGGGACAGGGGTCACAGATACGCAGTATTTT. Translation: CASSLSTGTGVTDTQYF. The full variable domain, its missing parts supplied by reference TRBV5-1 and TRBJ2-3, is KAGVTQTPRYLIKTRGQQVTLSCSPISGHRSVSWYQQTPGQGLQFLFEYFSETQRNKGNFPGRFSGRQFSNSRSEMNVSTLELGDSALYLCASSLSTGTGVTDTQYFGPGTRLTVL.

This clone was seen a few times. The rearrangement joins TRBV21-1 to TRBJ1-6; the listed D gene, TRBD1, was not tested against the DNA. TRBV21-1 is classified as a pseudogene. This CDR3 region has 16 residues. CDR3 residues: CASRPHVPRVDSPLHF. In nucleotides, the CDR3 is TGTGCCAGCAGGCCCCATGTTCCCAGGGTAGATTCACCCCTCCACTTT.

This clone was counted only a few times. The J gene is TRBJ2-1, the V gene TRBV7-8; 13 bases line up with TRBD2. With V trimmed by 4 bases and J by 3 bases, 6 bases remained unmatched. Germline V gene lookup returns CDR1 SGHVS and CDR2 FQNEAQ. This CDR3 region has 17 residues. CDR3 coding DNA: TGTGCCAGCAGCTCATCAACTAGCGGGAGGGGCTACAATGAGCAGTTCTTC. This encodes CASSSSTSGRGYNEQFF.

The chain combines TRBV10-1 with TRBJ1-1; TRBD1 is a possible D gene (5 bases). The CDR3 sequence is 13 residues long. V was shortened by 4 bases and J by 2 bases, with 8 bases between the two germline ends. The V gene's germline CDR1 is WNHNN and CDR2 SYGVQD (reference sequence). For the CDR3, the DNA is TGCGCCAGCAGTGCACAGGAAAACACTGAAGCTTTCTTT. Protein product: CASSAQENTEAFF.

This sequence joins TRBV14 and TRBJ1-2, with TRBD1 matching over 7 bases. The CDR3 runs 13 residues. After removal of 4 bases from V and 5 bases from J, the junction contained 4 bases not matched to a gene. From germline, CDR1 is SGHDN and CDR2 FVKESK. DNA for the CDR3: TGTGCCAGCAGCCCCGACAGGGCGTATGGCTACACCTTC. Its protein is CASSPDRAYGYTF.

The chain joins TRBV10-3 to TRBJ2-7; 8 bases are a match to TRBD1. The CDR3 extends over 14 amino acids. CDR1 and CDR2 from the germline V gene are ENHRY and SYGVKD. V dropped 6 bases and J dropped 2; count of bases not matched to a gene: 6. The CDR3 loop is CAIRPDRGPYEQYF. Written as DNA, the CDR3 is TGTGCCATCAGGCCTGACAGGGGACCCTACGAGCAGTACTTC.

The chain uses TRBV6-1 and TRBJ1-5, with D hard to call. CDR3 size: 12 residues. Germline CDR1 MNHNS, CDR2 SASEGT. Deletions cut 2 bases from V and 10 bases from J, with 9 bases between. The CDR3 DNA reads TGTGCCAGCAGTGAAAGGAGTTTACCCCAGCATTTT. Translating it yields CASSERSLPQHF.

This chain joins TRBV9 and TRBJ2-3; 12 positions match TRBD2. Per the germline V gene, CDR1 is SGDLS and CDR2 is YYNGEE. Trimming removed 4 bases from V and 4 bases from J; junction bases left unmatched: 13. This CDR3 region has 18 residues. The CDR3 reads CASSLRLAGVGESDTQYF. The DNA of the CDR3 is TGTGCCAGCAGCTTGCGACTAGCGGGAGTCGGGGAGTCAGATACGCAGTATTTT.

V and J are TRBV30 and TRBJ2-7, with 12 bases that match TRBD2. Trimming at V came to 1 base and at J to 2 bases, leaving 6 bases not matched to a gene. The CDR3 has 16 amino acids. CDR1 and CDR2 (germline): GTSNPN, SVGIG (reference sequence). This CDR3 reads CAWSGPRLAGAYEQYF. CDR3 in DNA: TGTGCCTGGAGTGGCCCCCGACTAGCGGGAGCCTACGAGCAGTACTTC.

The chain employs TRBV9 and TRBJ2-1; TRBD2 matches 12 bases. The CDR3 sequence is 16 residues long. V lost 3 bases to trimming and J lost 6 bases; unmatched junction nucleotides: 7. Germline V gene sequence: CDR1 SGDLS, CDR2 YYNGEE. The CDR3 bases are TGTGCCAGCAGCGACCGACTAGCGGGAGTGGGCAATGAGCAGTTCTTC. It is translated as CASSDRLAGVGNEQFF.

This chain connects TRBV10-1 to TRBJ2-1, with D possibly TRBD1 on 5 matching bases. Trimming stripped 0 bases from V and 8 bases from J, with 14 bases between. CDR3 length: 15 residues. Germline V gene lookup returns CDR1 WNHNN and CDR2 SYGVQD (reference sequence). CDR3 in DNA: TGCGCCAGCAGTGAGTCAGGCAGGGCGATGGATGAGCAGTTCTTC. This translates into CASSESGRAMDEQFF.

This clone was observed a handful of times. The J gene is TRBJ1-5, the V gene TRBV19; TRBD1 agrees at 8 bases. The CDR3 has 13 residues. Germline V gives CDR1 LNHDA, CDR2 SQIVND (reference sequence). V was clipped by 5 bases and J by 6 bases; unmatched bases: 3. DNA for the CDR3: TGTGCCAGTAGTCCAGGGGGCGGTCAGCCCCAGCATTTT. The encoded protein is CASSPGGGQPQHF.

This chain connects TRBV9 to TRBJ2-5; 8 bases agree with TRBD1. The J call could be wrong; TRBJ2-7 is a better fit for the DNA end. Germline CDR1 is SGDLS and CDR2 is YYNGEE. CDR3 length: 16 residues. CDR3 region: CASSVEPGQVIYEQYF. The CDR3 region has the DNA TGTGCCAGCAGCGTAGAGCCGGGACAGGTGATCTACGAGCAGTACTTC.

The chain links TRBV5-4 to TRBJ2-3; D may be TRBD2 (6 bases). The germline V gene encodes CDR1 SGHNT and CDR2 YYREEE (reference sequence). With 4 bases removed from V and 7 bases from J, the gap between germline ends came to 19 bases. CDR3 length equals 15 residues. The CDR3 sequence: CASSRAGPNKYTQYF. The CDR3 DNA is TGTGCCAGCAGCCGTGCGGGGCCCAACAAATATACGCAGTATTTT.

The V and J genes are TRBV7-6 and TRBJ2-3, with D maybe TRBD1 (5 bases). Germline loops: CDR1 SGHVS, CDR2 FNYEAQ. CDR3 length equals 15 residues. The V end lost 5 bases, the J end lost 3 bases, and 15 bases lay between the germline ends. CDR3 sequence reads: CASSLTTARTDTQYF. The CDR3 region has the DNA TGTGCCAGCAGCCTAACGACAGCCCGAACAGATACGCAGTATTTT. The whole variable domain, remainder taken from reference TRBV7-6 and TRBJ2-3, is GAGVSQSPRYKVTKRGQDVALRCDPISGHVSLYWYRQALGQGPEFLTYFNYEAQQDKSGLPNDRFSAERPEGSISTLTIQRTEQRDSAMYRCASSLTTARTDTQYFGPGTRLTVL.

V usage is TRBV6-1 and J usage is TRBJ2-2; D perhaps matches TRBD1 (6 bases). The CDR3 contains 17 residues. V was trimmed by 3 bases and J by 1 base, leaving 15 bases between them. Germline loops: CDR1 MNHNS, CDR2 SASEGT. The DNA for the CDR3 is TGTGCCAGCAGTGATCAGGGGTGGGGTCAGAACACCGGGGAGCTGTTTTTT. The encoded protein is CASSDQGWGQNTGELFF.

The chain uses TRBV28 and TRBJ1-1; D unclear. The CDR3 covers 15 residues. Trimming cost V 5 bases and J 10 bases, with 23 bases left between them. Germline lookup yields CDR1 MDHEN and CDR2 SYDVKM. The CDR3 reads CASSQPARPPQGAFF. DNA for the CDR3: TGTGCCAGCAGTCAGCCAGCTAGACCGCCCCAAGGAGCTTTCTTT.

The chain recombines TRBV12-5 with TRBJ2-2, with 12 bases lining up with TRBD2. J was trimmed by 1 base and V by 1 base; bases with no gene match: 4. Germline V gene data show CDR1 as LGHNT and CDR2 as FRNRAP. CDR3 size: 18 residues. CDR3 residues: CASGLGRTSGKNTGELFF. CDR3 nucleotides: TGTGCTAGTGGTTTGGGGCGGACTAGCGGGAAGAACACCGGGGAGCTGTTTTTT.

The chain joins TRBV6-5 to TRBJ2-2; 10 bases align to TRBD2. Looked up from germline, CDR1 is MNHEY and CDR2 is SVGAGI. This CDR3 region has 15 residues. V lost 3 bases to trimming and J lost 6 bases; unmatched junction nucleotides: 4. The CDR3 region is CASSYLGTSAGELFF. The CDR3 DNA reads TGTGCCAGCAGTTATCTAGGGACTAGCGCCGGGGAGCTGTTTTTT.

The V and J genes are TRBV5-1 and TRBJ2-3, with D tentatively TRBD2 (7 bases). This CDR3 spans 16 amino acids. Germline assignment: CDR1 SGHRS and CDR2 YFSETQ. Trimming shortened V by 4 bases and J by 2 bases, and 17 bases separated the two germline ends. CDR3 nucleotides: TGCGCCAGCAGCCGATATGGGGGGGCCCCCACAGATACGCAGTATTTT. This encodes CASSRYGGAPTDTQYF.

The gene calls are TRBV7-8 and TRBJ2-7; TRBD2 aligns across 11 bases. This CDR3 is 14 amino acids long. The ends lost 3 bases at V and 12 bases at J; junction bases unmatched: 10. Per the germline V gene, CDR1 is SGHVS and CDR2 is FQNEAQ. The CDR3 is CASSLGGLAGGLYF. The CDR3 DNA follows: TGTGCCAGCAGCTTGGGGGGATTAGCGGGAGGGCTGTACTTC.